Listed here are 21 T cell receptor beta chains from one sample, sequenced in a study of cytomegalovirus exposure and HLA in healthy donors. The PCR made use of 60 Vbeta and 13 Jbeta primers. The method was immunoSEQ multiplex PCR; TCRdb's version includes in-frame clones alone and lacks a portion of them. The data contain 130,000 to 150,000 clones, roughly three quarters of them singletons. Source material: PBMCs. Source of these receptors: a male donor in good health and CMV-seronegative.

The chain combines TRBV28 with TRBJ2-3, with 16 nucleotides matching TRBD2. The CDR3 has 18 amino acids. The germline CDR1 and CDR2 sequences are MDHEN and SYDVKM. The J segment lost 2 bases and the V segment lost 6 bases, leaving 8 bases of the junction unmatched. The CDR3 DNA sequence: TGTGCCAGCAGGGAGGGACTAGCGGGGGGGCCTACCACAGATACGCAGTATTTT. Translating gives CASREGLAGGPTTDTQYF.

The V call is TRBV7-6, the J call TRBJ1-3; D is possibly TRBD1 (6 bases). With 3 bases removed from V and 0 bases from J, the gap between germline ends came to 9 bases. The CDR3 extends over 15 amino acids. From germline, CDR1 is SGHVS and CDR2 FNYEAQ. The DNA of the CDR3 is TGTGCCAGCAGCTTCGACAGGAGCTCTGGAAACACCATATATTTT. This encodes CASSFDRSSGNTIYF.

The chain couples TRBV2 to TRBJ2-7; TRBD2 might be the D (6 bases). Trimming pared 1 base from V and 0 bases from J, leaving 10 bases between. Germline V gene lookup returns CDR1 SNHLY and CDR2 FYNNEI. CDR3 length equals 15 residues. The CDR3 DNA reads TGTGCCAGCAGTGAAGGGGGGGATAGCTCCTACGAGCAGTACTTC. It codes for CASSEGGDSSYEQYF.

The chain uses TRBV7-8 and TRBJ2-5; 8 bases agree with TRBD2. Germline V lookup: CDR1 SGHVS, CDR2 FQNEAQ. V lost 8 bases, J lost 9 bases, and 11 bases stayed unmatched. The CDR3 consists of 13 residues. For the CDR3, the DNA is TGTGCCAGCGGCCCGGGCCGGGGGGGGCCCCAGTACTTC. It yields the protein CASGPGRGGPQYF. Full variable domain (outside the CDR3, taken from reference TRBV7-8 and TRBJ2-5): GAGVSQSPRYKVAKRGQDVALRCDPISGHVSLFWYQQALGQGPEFLTYFQNEAQLDKSGLPSDRFFAERPEGSVSTLKIQRTQQEDSAVYLCASGPGRGGPQYFGPGTRLLVL.

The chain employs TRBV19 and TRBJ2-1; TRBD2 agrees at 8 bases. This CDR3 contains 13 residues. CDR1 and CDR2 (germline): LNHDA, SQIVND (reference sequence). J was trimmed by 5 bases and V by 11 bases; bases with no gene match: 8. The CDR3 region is CASQRGPNNEQFF. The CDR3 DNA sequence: TGTGCCTCGCAGCGGGGGCCTAACAATGAGCAGTTCTTC.

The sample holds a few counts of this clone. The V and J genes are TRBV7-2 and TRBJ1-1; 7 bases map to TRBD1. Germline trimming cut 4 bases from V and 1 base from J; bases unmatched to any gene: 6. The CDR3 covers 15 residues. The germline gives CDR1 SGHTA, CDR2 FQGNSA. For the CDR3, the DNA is TGTGCCAGCAGCTCGGAGGGACAGCGGAACACTGAAGCTTTCTTT. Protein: CASSSEGQRNTEAFF.

As DNA, the CDR3 is TGTGCCAGCAATCCCCGGGGAGGGTCCCCCTACAATGAGCAGTTCTTC. Its protein is CASNPRGGSPYNEQFF. The chain uses TRBV19 and TRBJ2-1; 7 nucleotides agree with TRBD2. The CDR3 contains 16 residues. The V gene's germline CDR1 is LNHDA and CDR2 SQIVND (reference sequence). V trimming: 9 bases; J trimming: 2 bases; junction bases outside the gene matches: 13.

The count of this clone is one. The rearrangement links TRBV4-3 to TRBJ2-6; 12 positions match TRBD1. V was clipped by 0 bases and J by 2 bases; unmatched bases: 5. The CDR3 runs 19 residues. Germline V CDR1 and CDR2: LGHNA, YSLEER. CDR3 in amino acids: CASSQDWGTGGPGANVLTF. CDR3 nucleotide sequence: TGCGCCAGCAGCCAAGATTGGGGGACAGGGGGCCCTGGGGCCAACGTCCTGACTTTC.

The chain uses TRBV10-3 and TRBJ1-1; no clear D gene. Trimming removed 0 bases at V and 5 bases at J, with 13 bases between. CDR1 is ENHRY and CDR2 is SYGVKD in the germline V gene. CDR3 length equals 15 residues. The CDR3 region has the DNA TGTGCCATCAGTGAGTCGGGGAGGCCACAAACTGAAGCTTTCTTT. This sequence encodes CAISESGRPQTEAFF.

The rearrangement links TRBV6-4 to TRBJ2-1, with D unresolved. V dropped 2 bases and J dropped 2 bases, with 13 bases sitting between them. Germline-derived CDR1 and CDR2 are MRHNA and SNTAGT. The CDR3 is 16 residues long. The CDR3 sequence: CASSDRGQVPYNEQFF. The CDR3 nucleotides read TGTGCCAGCAGTGACCGTGGGCAGGTACCCTACAATGAGCAGTTCTTC.

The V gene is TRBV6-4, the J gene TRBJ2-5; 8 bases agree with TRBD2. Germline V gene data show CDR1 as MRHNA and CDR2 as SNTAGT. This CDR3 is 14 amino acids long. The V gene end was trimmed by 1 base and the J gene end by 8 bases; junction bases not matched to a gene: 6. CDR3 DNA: TGTGCCAGCAGTGACTATGCGGGGGGCATCACCCAGTACTTC. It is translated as CASSDYAGGITQYF.

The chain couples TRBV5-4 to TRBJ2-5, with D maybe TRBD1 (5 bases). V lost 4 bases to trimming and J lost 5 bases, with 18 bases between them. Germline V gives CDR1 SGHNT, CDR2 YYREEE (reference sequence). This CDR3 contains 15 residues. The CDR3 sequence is CASSKRTGIGETQYF. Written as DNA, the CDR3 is TGTGCCAGCAGCAAACGTACAGGAATCGGGGAGACCCAGTACTTC.

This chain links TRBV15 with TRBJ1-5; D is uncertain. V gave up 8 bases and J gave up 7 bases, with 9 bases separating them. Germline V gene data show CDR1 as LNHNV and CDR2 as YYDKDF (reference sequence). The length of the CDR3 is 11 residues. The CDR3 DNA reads TGTGCCACCGGAGGCGGACAGCCCCAGCATTTT. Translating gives CATGGGQPQHF.

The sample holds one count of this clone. CDR3 in amino acids: CSVVPGSMNTEAFF. The CDR3 DNA reads as TGCAGCGTTGTTCCAGGGTCGATGAACACTGAAGCTTTCTTT. V gene TRBV29-1 combines with J gene TRBJ1-1; weak D call: TRBD1 (5 bases). This CDR3 is 14 amino acids long. V was shortened by 4 bases and J by 0 bases, with 12 bases between the two germline ends. Germline assignment: CDR1 SQVTM and CDR2 ANQGSEA.

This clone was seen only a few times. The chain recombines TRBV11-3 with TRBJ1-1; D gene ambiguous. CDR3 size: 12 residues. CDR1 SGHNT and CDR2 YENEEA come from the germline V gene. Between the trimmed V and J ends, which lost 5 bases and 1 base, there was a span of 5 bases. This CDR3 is CASSRENTEAFF. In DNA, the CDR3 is TGTGCCAGCAGCAGAGAGAACACTGAAGCTTTCTTT. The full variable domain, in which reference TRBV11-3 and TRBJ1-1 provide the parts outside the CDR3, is EAGVVQSPRYKIIEKKQPVAFWCNPISGHNTLYWYLQNLGQGPELLIRYENEEAVDDSQLPKDRFSAERLKGVDSTLKIQPAELGDSAVYLCASSRENTEAFFGQGTRLTVV.

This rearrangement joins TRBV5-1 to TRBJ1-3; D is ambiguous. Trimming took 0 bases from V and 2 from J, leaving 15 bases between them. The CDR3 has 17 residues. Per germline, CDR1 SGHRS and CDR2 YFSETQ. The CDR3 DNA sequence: TGCGCCAGCAGCTTGGGGGCCGTCGGGGTGGCTGGAAACACCATATATTTT. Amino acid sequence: CASSLGAVGVAGNTIYF.

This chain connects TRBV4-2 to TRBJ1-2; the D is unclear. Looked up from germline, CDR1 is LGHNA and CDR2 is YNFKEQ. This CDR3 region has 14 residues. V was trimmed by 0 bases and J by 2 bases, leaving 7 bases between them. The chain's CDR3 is CASSQDQVNYGYTF. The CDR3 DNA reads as TGTGCCAGCAGCCAAGATCAGGTCAACTATGGCTACACCTTC.

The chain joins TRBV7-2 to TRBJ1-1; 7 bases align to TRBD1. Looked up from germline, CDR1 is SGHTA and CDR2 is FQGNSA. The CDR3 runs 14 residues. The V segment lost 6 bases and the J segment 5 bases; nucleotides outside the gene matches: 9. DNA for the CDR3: TGTGCCAGCAGTTACGGACAGGCATTTACTGAAGCTTTCTTT. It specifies CASSYGQAFTEAFF.

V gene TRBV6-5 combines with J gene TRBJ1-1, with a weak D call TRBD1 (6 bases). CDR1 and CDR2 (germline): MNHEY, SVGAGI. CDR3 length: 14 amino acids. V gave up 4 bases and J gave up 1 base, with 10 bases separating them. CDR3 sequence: CASSFTGPNTEAFF. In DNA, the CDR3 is TGTGCCAGCAGTTTCACAGGGCCGAACACTGAAGCTTTCTTT.

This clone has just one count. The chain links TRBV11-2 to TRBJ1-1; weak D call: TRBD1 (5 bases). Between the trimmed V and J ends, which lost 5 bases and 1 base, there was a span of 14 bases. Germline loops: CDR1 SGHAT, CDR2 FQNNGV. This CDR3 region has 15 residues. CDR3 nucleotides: TGTGCCAGCAGCCCCGACAGTTTGGGGAACACTGAAGCTTTCTTT. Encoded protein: CASSPDSLGNTEAFF.

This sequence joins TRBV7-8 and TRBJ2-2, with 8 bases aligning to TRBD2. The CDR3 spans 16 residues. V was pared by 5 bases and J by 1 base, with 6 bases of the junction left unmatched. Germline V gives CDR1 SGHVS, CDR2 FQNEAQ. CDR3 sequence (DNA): TGTGCCAGCAGCGCGAGCGGGGGCCAGAACACCGGGGAGCTGTTTTTT. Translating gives CASSASGGQNTGELFF. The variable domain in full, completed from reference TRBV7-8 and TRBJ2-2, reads GAGVSQSPRYKVAKRGQDVALRCDPISGHVSLFWYQQALGQGPEFLTYFQNEAQLDKSGLPSDRFFAERPEGSVSTLKIQRTQQEDSAVYLCASSASGGQNTGELFFGEGSRLTVL.